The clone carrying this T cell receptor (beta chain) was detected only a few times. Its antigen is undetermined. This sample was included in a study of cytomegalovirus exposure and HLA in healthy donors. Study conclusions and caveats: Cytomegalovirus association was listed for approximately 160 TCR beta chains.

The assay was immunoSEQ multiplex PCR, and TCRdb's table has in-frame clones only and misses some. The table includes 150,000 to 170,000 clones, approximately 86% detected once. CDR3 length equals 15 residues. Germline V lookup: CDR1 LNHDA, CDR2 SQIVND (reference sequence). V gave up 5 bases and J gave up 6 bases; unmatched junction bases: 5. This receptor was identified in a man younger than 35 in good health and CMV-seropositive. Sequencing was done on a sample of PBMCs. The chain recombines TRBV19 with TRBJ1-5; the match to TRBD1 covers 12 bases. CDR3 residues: CASSDGTGGGQPQHF. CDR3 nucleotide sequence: TGTGCCAGTAGTGACGGGACAGGGGGCGGTCAGCCCCAGCATTTT.